This T cell receptor beta chain was captured by sequencing in a study of T cells after yellow fever vaccination. Study-wide findings and caveats: A secondary response was less intense yet reached its peak sooner, at day 5 versus 15. Re-detected after boosting: most primary clones, more than 95% of CD4 and about 85% of CD8. Clonotype sharing between CD4 and CD8 compartments was small.

This clonotype showed up many times. Its antigen is unknown. The 5'RACE template-switching step produced TCR cDNA and added a universal primer site and UMIs. TCRdb used MiXCR to reprocess the 5' RACE reads, holding one entry per CDR3 protein. The sample shows roughly 65,000 distinct CDR3 sequences, around 5% of them seen only once. Germline CDR1 reads ENHRY; CDR2 reads SYGVKD. V gave up 11 bases and J gave up 3 bases; unmatched junction bases: 6. The CDR3 spans 12 residues. This TCR was recovered from a young man who received the YFV17D yellow fever vaccine. The material sequenced was CD4+ T cells sorted from PBMCs, taken more than 14 days after the first yellow fever vaccination. The genes are TRBV10-3 and TRBJ1-2; 7 bases are a match to TRBD1. CDR3 sequence reads: CASRTGDYGYTF. The CDR3 DNA sequence: TGTGCCTCAAGGACAGGCGACTATGGCTACACCTTC.